The sample holds a few counts of the clone carrying this TCR beta chain. The data are from a study of spatial heterogeneity in lung cancer. The CDR3 runs to 15 residues. Germline CDR1 and CDR2: PRHDT and FYEKMQ (reference sequence). Germline trimming cut 0 bases from V and 2 bases from J; bases unmatched to any gene: 4. TCRdb processed the 5' RACE reads anew with MiXCR; each CDR3 protein has one entry. In the table there are some 70,000 distinct CDR3 sequences, 13% of which are singletons. The sample's time point: sample taken at primary tumor resection. Unsorted whole RNA samples from tumor, nontumor lung or frozen PBMC were sequenced. The donors were 55 to 80 patients with non-small cell lung cancer that was early-stage and untreated.

This sample comprised PBMCs, obtained at surgery. This clonotype was obtained from a male donor with early-stage non-small cell lung cancer. The rearrangement links TRBV13 to TRBJ2-7, with 7 positions matching TRBD2. CDR3 sequence (DNA): TGTGCCAGCAGCTTAGGGGCTAGCGGTCCCTACGAGCAGTACTTC. This sequence encodes CASSLGASGPYEQYF.